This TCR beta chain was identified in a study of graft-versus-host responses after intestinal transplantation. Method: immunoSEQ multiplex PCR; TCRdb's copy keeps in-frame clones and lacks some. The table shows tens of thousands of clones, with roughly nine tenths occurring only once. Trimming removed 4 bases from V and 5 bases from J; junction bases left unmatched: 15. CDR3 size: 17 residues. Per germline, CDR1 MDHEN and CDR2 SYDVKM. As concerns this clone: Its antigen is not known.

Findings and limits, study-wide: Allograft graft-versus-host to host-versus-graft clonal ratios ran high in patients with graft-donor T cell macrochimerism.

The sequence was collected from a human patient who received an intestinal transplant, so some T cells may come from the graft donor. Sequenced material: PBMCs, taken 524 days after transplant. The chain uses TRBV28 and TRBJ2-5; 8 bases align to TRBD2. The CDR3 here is CASSSAGAGVGWETQYF. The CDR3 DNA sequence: TGTGCCAGCAGTTCGGCAGGAGCGGGAGTGGGGTGGGAGACCCAGTACTTC.